The next 8 T cell receptor beta chains were all read from a single sample in a study of T cells in Graves' hyperthyroidism and ophthalmopathy. It was RNA transcripts that yielded the amplified TCR beta CDR3 regions. Researchers ran a first-round RT-PCR on the TCR CDR3 using the HTBI primer set. TCRdb re-derived calls from the multiplex PCR reads in MiXCR, one entry per CDR3 protein. This table holds 450,000 to 600,000 distinct CDR3 sequences, 12% to 15% found once. The sequencing sample was made of blood. The receptors shown here come from a woman in her forties with Graves' hyperthyroidism.

This clonotype was picked up many times. The chain links TRBV7-4 to TRBJ1-1, with D unclear. V shed 1 base and J shed 0 bases, with 12 bases lying between them. The CDR3 has 16 amino acids. Per germline, CDR1 SGHVT and CDR2 SQSDAQ. CDR3 sequence reads: CASSLGIGSLNTEAFF. The CDR3 DNA follows: TGTGCCAGCAGCTTAGGGATCGGCAGTCTGAACACTGAAGCTTTCTTT.

This clonotype was seen at least ten times. The chain carries TRBV7-3 and TRBJ2-1; the match to TRBD1 covers 7 bases. V trimming: 5 bases; J trimming: 0 bases; junction bases outside the gene matches: 10. This CDR3 comprises 17 residues. From germline, CDR1 is SGHTA and CDR2 FQGTGA. DNA of the CDR3: TGTGCCAGCAGCCGTACCAAGACAGGGAGCTCCTACAATGAGCAGTTCTTC. Its translation: CASSRTKTGSSYNEQFF.

This rearrangement joins TRBV9 to TRBJ2-7, with D uncertain. V was cut by 0 bases and J by 2 bases, with 12 bases left in between. CDR1 and CDR2 (germline): SGDLS, YYNGEE. The CDR3 spans 15 residues. The CDR3 spells CASSVEQAPPYEQYF. CDR3 nucleotides: TGTGCCAGCAGCGTAGAGCAGGCGCCTCCCTACGAGCAGTACTTC.

This clonotype was observed many times. Here the CDR3 reads CASRPRGMNTEAFF. Here the CDR3 DNA reads TGTGCCAGCAGACCTCGTGGGATGAACACTGAAGCTTTCTTT. The chain has TRBV28 and TRBJ1-1; D is ambiguous. Trimming cost V 6 bases and J 0 bases, with 11 bases left between them. The CDR3 is 14 residues long. The germline V gene encodes CDR1 MDHEN and CDR2 SYDVKM.

This clonotype was recorded at least ten times. V usage is TRBV20-1 and J usage is TRBJ1-3, with a weak D call TRBD1 (5 bases). The CDR3 runs to 15 residues. The V end was cut by 0 bases, the J end by 0 bases, with 9 bases between. Germline V gene lookup returns CDR1 DFQATT and CDR2 SNEGSKA (reference sequence). Here the CDR3 reads CSARDGGSSGNTIYF. The CDR3 nucleotides are TGCAGTGCTAGAGACGGGGGGAGCTCTGGAAACACCATATATTTT.

This clonotype was seen ten or more times. This chain uses TRBV27 with TRBJ2-3, with 9 bases identical to TRBD1. The CDR3 has 14 residues. Per germline, CDR1 MNHEY and CDR2 SMNVEV (reference sequence). The junction had 5 bases not matched to a gene; V was cut back by 4 bases and J by 6 bases. CDR3 DNA: TGTGCCAGCAGTTCAGGGACAGGGCCGGATACGCAGTATTTT. Protein sequence: CASSSGTGPDTQYF.

To note about this clonotype: A much larger clone differs by one base, so this may be a read error. The rearrangement uses TRBV3-1 and TRBJ2-7; 9 bases align to TRBD2. The closer fit of TRBJ2-1 to the DNA end suggests the J call may be wrong. Germline CDR1 reads LGHDT; CDR2 reads YNNKEL (reference sequence). This CDR3 spans 14 amino acids. The CDR3 sequence: CASSQAAGGYEQFF. CDR3 in DNA: TGTGCCAGCAGCCAAGCAGCGGGAGGCTACGAGCAGTTCTTC.

This clonotype has a count of ten or more. The rearrangement links TRBV20-1 to TRBJ1-1; possible D gene TRBD1, 6 bases. V was pared by 3 bases and J by 4 bases, with 12 bases between. Per germline, CDR1 DFQATT and CDR2 SNEGSKA (reference sequence). The CDR3 contains 13 residues. The CDR3 here is CSARGSGVTEAFF. The CDR3 nucleotides read TGCAGTGCTAGGGGGTCAGGGGTCACTGAAGCTTTCTTT.